This T cell receptor beta chain emerged from a study of shared clonotypes between healthy human individuals. Study-wide findings and caveats: For naive CD4 cells, 4% to 6% of clonotypes were shared across several donors.

Comment on this clone: As yet, its antigen is unknown.

This CDR3 has 14 amino acids. The ends lost 6 bases at V and 6 bases at J; junction bases unmatched: 10. Looked up from germline, CDR1 is MNHNS and CDR2 is SASEGT. The sorted-subset replicate PCRs were given around 200 ng DNA, which is 30,000 or so T cell genomes. Measured with immunoSEQ multiplex PCR; TCRdb has only the in-frame clones, and not every one. The sample holds 1 million to 1.3 million clones, about 84% seen once. CD4+ cells underwent separation, giving CD45RA+ naive and CD45RA-negative memory subsets. This rearrangement joins TRBV6-1 to TRBJ1-1; 7 bases fit TRBD1. Sequencing was performed on memory CD4+ T cells from PBMCs. Specified subset: CD45RA-negative fraction. This clonotype was obtained from a man in his late teens or twenties in good health. Some clones in this sample may be carry-over from other donors' samples. CDR3 loop: CASSKYRDSPEAFF. CDR3 DNA sequence: TGTGCCAGCAGCAAATACCGGGACAGTCCTGAAGCTTTCTTT.